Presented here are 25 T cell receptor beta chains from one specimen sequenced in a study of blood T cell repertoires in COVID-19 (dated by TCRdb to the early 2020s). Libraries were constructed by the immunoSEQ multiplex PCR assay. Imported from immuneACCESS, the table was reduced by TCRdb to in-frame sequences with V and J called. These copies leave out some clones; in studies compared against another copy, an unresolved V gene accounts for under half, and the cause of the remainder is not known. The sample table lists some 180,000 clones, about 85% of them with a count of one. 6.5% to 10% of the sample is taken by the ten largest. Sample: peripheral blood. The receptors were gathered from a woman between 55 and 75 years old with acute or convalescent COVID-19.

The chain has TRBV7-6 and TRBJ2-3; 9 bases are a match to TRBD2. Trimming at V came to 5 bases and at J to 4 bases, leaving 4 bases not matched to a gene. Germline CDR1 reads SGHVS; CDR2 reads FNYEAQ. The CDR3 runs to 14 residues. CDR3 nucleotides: TGTGCCAGCAGCCCCCTAGCGGGATCAGATACGCAGTATTTT. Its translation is CASSPLAGSDTQYF.

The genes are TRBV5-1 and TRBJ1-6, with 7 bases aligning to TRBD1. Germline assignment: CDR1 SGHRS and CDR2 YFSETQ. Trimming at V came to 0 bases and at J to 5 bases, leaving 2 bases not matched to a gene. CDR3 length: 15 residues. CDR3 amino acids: CASSLEGANNSPLHF. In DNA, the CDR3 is TGCGCCAGCAGCTTGGAGGGGGCTAATAATTCACCCCTCCACTTT.

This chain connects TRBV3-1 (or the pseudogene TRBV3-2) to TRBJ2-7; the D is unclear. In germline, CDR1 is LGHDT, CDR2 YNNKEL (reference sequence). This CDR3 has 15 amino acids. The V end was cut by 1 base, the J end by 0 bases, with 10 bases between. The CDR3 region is CASSQGPLGSYEQYV. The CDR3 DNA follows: TGTGCCAGCAGCCAAGGGCCCCTTGGCTCCTACGAGCAGTACGTC.

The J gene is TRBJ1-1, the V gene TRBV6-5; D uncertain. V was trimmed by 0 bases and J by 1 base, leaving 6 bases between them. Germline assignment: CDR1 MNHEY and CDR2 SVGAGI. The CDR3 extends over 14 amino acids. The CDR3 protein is CASSYSDRNTEAFF. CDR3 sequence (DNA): TGTGCCAGCAGTTACTCAGATAGGAACACTGAAGCTTTCTTT.

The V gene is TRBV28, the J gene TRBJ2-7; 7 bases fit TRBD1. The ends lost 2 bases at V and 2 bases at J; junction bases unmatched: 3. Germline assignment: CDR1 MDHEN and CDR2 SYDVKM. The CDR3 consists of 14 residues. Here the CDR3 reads CASSLPGGPYEQYF. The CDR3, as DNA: TGTGCCAGCAGTTTACCAGGGGGACCCTACGAGCAGTACTTC.

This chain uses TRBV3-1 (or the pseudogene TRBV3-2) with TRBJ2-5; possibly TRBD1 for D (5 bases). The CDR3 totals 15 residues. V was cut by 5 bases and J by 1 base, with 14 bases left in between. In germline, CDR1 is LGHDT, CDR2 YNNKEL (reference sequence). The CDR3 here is CASSWGSNTQETQYF. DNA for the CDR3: TGTGCCAGCAGCTGGGGCTCTAATACCCAAGAGACCCAGTACTTC.

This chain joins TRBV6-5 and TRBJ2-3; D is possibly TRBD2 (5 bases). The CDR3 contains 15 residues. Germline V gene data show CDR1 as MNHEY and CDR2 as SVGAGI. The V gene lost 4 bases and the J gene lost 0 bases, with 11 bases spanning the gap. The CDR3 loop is CASSSSAGSTDTQYF. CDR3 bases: TGTGCCAGCAGTTCCTCCGCGGGTAGCACAGATACGCAGTATTTT.

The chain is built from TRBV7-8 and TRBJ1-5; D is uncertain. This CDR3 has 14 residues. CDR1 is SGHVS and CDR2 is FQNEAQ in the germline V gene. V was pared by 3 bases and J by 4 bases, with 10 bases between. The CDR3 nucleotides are TGTGCCAGCAGCTTTGAGACTCGAAATCAGCCCCAGCATTTT. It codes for CASSFETRNQPQHF. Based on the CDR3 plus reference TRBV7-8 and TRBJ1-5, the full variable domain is GAGVSQSPRYKVAKRGQDVALRCDPISGHVSLFWYQQALGQGPEFLTYFQNEAQLDKSGLPSDRFFAERPEGSVSTLKIQRTQQEDSAVYLCASSFETRNQPQHFGDGTRLSIL.

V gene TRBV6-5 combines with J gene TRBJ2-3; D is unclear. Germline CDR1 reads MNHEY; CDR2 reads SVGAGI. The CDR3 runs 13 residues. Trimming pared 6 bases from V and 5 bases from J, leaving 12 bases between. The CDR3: CASSLPGLDTQYF. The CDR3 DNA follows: TGTGCCAGCAGCCTCCCGGGTCTAGATACGCAGTATTTT.

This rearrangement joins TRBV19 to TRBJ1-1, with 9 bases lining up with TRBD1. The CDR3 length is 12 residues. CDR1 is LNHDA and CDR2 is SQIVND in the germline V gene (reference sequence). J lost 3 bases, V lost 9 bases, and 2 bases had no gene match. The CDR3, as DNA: TGTGCCAGCAGGGACAGGGACACTGAAGCTTTCTTT. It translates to CASRDRDTEAFF.

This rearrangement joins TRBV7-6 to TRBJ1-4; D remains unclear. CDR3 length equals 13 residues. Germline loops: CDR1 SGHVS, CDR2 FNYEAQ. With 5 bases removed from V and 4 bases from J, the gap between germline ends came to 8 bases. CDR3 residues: CASSGGYNEKLFF. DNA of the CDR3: TGTGCCAGCAGCGGAGGGTATAATGAAAAACTGTTTTTT. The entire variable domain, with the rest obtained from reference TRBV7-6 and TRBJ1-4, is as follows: GAGVSQSPRYKVTKRGQDVALRCDPISGHVSLYWYRQALGQGPEFLTYFNYEAQQDKSGLPNDRFSAERPEGSISTLTIQRTEQRDSAMYRCASSGGYNEKLFFGSGTQLSVL.

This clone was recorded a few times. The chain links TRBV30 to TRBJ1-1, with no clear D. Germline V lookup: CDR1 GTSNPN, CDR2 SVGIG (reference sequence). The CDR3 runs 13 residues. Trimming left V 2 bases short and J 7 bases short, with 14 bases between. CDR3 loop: CAWSTGNSVEAFF. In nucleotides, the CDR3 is TGTGCCTGGAGTACGGGGAATAGCGTTGAAGCTTTCTTT.

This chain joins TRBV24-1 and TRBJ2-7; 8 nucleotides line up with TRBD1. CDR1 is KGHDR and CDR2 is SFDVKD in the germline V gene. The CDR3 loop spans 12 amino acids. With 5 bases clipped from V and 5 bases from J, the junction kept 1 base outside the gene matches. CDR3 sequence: CATSADRDEQYF. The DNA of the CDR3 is TGTGCCACCAGTGCGGACAGGGACGAGCAGTACTTC.

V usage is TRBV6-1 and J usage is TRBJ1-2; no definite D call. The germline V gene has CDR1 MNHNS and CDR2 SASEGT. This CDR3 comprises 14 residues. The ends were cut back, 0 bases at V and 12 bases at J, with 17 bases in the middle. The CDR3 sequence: CASSEAGGPLSDTF. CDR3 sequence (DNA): TGTGCCAGCAGTGAAGCCGGAGGACCATTATCGGACACCTTC.

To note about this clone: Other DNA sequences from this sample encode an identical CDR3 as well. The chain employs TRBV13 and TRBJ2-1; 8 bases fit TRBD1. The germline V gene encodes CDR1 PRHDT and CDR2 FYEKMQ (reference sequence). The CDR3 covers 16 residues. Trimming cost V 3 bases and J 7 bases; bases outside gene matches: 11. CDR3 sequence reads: CASSLIWQGANNEQFF. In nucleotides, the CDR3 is TGTGCCAGCAGCTTGATTTGGCAGGGGGCTAATAATGAGCAGTTCTTC.

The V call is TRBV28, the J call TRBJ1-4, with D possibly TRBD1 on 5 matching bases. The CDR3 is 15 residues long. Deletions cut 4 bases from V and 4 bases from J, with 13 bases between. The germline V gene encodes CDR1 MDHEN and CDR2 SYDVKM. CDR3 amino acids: CASSSQGGNNEKLFF. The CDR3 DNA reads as TGTGCCAGCAGTTCCCAGGGAGGTAATAATGAAAAACTGTTTTTT. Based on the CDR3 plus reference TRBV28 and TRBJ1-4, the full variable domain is DVKVTQSSRYLVKRTGEKVFLECVQDMDHENMFWYRQDPGLGLRLIYFSYDVKMKEKGDIPEGYSVSREKKERFSLILESASTNQTSMYLCASSSQGGNNEKLFFGSGTQLSVL.

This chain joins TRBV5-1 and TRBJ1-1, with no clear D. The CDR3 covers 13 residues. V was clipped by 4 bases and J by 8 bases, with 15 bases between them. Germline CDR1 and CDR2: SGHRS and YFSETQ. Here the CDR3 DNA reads TGCGCCAGCAGCCTCCGGGAGGAGTCCGAAGCTTTCTTT. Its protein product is CASSLREESEAFF.

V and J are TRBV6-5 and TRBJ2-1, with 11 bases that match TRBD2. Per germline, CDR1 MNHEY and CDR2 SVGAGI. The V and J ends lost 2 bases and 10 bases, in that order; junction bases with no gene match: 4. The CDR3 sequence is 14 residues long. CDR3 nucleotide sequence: TGTGCCAGCAGTTACCGTGGGACTAGCGGAGAGCAGTTCTTC. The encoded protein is CASSYRGTSGEQFF.

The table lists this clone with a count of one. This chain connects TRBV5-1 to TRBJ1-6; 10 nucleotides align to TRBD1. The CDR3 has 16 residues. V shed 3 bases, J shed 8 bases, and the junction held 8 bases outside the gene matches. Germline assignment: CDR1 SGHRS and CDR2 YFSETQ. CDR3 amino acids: CASSSRGTGDYSPLHF. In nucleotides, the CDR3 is TGCGCCAGCAGCTCCCGGGGGACAGGGGACTATTCACCCCTCCACTTT. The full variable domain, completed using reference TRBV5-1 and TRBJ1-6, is KAGVTQTPRYLIKTRGQQVTLSCSPISGHRSVSWYQQTPGQGLQFLFEYFSETQRNKGNFPGRFSGRQFSNSRSEMNVSTLELGDSALYLCASSSRGTGDYSPLHFGNGTRLTVT.

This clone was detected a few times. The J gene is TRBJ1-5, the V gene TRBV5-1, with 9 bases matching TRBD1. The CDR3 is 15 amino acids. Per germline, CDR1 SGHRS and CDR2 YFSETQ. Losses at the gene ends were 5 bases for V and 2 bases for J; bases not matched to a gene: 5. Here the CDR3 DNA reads TGCGCCAGCAGTTCGGGACAGGGCGGCAATCAGCCCCAGCATTTT. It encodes CASSSGQGGNQPQHF.

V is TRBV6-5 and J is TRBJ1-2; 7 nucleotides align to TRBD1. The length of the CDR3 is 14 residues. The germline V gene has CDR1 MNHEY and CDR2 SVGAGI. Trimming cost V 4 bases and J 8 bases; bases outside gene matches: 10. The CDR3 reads CASSSKGATGGYTF. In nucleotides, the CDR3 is TGTGCCAGCAGTTCAAAGGGGGCAACAGGGGGCTACACCTTC.

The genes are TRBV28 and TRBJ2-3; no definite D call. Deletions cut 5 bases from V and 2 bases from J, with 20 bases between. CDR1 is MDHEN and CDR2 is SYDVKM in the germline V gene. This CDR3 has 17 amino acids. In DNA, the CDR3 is TGTGCCAGCAGTCCCACCCCAAGACTGAATCCCACAGATACGCAGTATTTT. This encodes CASSPTPRLNPTDTQYF.

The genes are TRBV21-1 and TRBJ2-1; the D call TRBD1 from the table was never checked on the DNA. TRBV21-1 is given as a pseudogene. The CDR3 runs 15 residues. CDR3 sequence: CASRKRGHPYNEQFF. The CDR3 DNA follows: TGTGCCAGCCGAAAGAGGGGACACCCCTACAATGAGCAGTTCTTC.

CDR3 coding DNA: TGTGCCAGCAGACGGGGGGGCACTGAAGCTTTCTTT. It yields the protein CASRRGGTEAFF. V is TRBV12-3 or TRBV12-4 and J is TRBJ1-1; TRBD1 might be the D (5 bases). The V end was cut by 6 bases, the J end by 4 bases, with 9 bases between. The CDR3 has 12 residues.

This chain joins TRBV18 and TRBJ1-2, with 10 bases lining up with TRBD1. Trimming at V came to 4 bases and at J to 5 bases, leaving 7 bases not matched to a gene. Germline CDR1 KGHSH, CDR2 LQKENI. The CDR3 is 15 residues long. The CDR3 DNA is TGTGCCAGCTCACTGCCGGGACAGGGGTGGTATGGCTACACCTTC. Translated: CASSLPGQGWYGYTF.